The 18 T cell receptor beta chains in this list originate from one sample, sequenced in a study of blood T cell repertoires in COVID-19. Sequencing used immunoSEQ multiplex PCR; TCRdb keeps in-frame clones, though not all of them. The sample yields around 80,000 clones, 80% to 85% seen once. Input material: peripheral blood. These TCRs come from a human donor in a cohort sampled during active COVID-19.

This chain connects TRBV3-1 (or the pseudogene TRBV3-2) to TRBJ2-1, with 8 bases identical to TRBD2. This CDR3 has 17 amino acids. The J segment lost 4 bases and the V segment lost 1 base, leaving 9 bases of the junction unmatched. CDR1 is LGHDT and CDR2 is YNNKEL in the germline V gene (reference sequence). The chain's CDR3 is CASSQVTGGQSYNEQFF. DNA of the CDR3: TGTGCCAGCAGCCAAGTTACGGGGGGGCAGTCTTACAATGAGCAGTTCTTC.

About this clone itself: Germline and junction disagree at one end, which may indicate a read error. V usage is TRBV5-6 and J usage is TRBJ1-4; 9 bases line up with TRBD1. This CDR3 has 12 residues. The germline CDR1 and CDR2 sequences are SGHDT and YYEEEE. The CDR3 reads CASSLKWDRASF. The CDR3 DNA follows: TGTGCCAGCAGCTTGAAATGGGACAGGGCCTCTTTT.

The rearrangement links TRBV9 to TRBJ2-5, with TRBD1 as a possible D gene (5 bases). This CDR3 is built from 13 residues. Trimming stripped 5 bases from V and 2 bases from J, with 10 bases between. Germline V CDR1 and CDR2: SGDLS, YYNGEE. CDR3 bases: TGTGCCAGCAGTAGGGGCCCTCAAGAGACCCAGTACTTC. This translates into CASSRGPQETQYF.

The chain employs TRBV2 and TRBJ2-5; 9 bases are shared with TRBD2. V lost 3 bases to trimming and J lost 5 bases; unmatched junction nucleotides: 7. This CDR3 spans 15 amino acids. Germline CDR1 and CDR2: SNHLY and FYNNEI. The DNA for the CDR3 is TGTGCCAGCAGTGATTGGCGGGGGGGCGGGGAGACCCAGTACTTC. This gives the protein CASSDWRGGGETQYF.

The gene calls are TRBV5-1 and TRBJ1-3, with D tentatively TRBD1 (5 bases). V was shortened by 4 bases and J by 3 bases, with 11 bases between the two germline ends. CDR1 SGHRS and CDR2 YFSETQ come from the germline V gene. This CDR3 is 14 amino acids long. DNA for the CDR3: TGCGCCAGCAGCCCGGACGGGGGTGGAAACACCATATATTTT. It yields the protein CASSPDGGGNTIYF.

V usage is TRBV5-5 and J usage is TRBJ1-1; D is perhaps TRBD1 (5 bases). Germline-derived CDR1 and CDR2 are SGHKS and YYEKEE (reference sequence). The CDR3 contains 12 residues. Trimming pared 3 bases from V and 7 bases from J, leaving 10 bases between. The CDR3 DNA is TGTGCCAGCAGCTCTCAGACAGTTGAAGCTTTCTTT. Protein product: CASSSQTVEAFF. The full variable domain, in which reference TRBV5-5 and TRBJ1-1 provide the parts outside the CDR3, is DAGVTQSPTHLIKTRGQQVTLRCSPISGHKSVSWYQQVLGQGPQFIFQYYEKEERGRGNFPDRFSARQFPNYSSELNVNALLLGDSALYLCASSSQTVEAFFGQGTRLTVV.

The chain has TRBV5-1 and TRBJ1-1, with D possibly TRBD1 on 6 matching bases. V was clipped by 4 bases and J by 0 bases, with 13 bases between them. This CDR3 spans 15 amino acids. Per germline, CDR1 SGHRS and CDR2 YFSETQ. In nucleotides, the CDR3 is TGCGCCAGCAGCCCAGGGGCCGTCATGAACACTGAAGCTTTCTTT. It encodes CASSPGAVMNTEAFF.

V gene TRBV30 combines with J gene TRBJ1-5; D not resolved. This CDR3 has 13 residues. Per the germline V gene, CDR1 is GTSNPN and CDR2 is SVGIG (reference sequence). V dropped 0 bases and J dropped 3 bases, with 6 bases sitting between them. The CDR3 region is CAWSVSINQPQHF. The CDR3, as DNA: TGTGCCTGGAGTGTTAGTATCAATCAGCCCCAGCATTTT.

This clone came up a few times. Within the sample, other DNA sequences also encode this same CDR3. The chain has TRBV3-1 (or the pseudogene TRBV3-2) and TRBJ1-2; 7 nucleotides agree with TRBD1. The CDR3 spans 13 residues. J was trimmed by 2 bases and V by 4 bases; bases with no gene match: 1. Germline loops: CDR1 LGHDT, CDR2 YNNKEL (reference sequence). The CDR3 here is CASSPQGNYGYTF. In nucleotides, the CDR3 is TGTGCCAGCAGCCCACAGGGGAACTATGGCTACACCTTC.

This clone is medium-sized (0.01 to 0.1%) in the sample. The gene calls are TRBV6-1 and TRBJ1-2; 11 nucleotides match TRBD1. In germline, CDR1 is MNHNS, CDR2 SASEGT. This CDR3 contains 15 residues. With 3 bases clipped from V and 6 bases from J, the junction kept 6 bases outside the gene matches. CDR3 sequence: CASSETLGQGDGYTF. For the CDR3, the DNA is TGTGCCAGCAGTGAGACCTTGGGACAGGGGGATGGCTACACCTTC.

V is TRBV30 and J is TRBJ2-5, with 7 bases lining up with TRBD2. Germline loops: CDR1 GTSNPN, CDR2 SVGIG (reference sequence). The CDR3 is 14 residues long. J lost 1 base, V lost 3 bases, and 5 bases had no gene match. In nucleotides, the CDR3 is TGTGCCTGGAGCTCGGGCGGGGGCCAAGAGACCCAGTACTTC. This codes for CAWSSGGGQETQYF.

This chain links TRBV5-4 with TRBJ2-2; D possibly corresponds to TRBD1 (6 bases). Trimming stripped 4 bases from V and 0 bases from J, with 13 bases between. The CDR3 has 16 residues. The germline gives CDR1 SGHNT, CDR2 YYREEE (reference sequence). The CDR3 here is CASSLPGHSNTGELFF. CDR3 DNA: TGTGCCAGCAGCCTCCCGGGACATTCGAACACCGGGGAGCTGTTTTTT.

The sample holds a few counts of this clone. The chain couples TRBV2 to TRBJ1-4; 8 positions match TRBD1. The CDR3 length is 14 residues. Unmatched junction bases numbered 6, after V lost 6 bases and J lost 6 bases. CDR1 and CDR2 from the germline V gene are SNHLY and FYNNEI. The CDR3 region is CASRDRVGDEKLFF. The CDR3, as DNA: TGTGCCAGCAGGGACAGGGTAGGAGATGAAAAACTGTTTTTT.

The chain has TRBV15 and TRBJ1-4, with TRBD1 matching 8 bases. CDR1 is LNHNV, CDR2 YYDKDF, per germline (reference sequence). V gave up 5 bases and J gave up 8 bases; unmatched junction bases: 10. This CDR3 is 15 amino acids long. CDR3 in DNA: TGTGCCACCAGCTTTACAGACAGGGGTGGAGAAAAACTGTTTTTT. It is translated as CATSFTDRGGEKLFF.

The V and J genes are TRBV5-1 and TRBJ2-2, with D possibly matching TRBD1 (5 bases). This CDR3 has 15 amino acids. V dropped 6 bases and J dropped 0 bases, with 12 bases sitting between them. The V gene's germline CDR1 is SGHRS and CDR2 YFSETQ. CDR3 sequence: CASKLDTANTGELFF. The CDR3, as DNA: TGCGCCAGCAAACTGGACACCGCGAACACCGGGGAGCTGTTTTTT.

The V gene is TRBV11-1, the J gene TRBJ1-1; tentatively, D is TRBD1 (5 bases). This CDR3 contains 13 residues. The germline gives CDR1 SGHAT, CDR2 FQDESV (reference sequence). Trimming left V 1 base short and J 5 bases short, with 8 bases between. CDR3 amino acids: CASSLVQETEAFF. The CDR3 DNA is TGTGCCAGCAGCTTAGTACAGGAGACTGAAGCTTTCTTT.

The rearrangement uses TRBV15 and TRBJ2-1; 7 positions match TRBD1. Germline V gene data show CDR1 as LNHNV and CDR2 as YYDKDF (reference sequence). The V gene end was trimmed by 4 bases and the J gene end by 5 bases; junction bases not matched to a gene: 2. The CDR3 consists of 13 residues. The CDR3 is CATSKGTDNEQFF. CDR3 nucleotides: TGTGCCACCAGCAAGGGGACAGACAATGAGCAGTTCTTC. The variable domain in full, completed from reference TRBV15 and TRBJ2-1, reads DAMVIQNPRYQVTQFGKPVTLSCSQTLNHNVMYWYQQKSSQAPKLLFHYYDKDFNNEADTPDNFQSRRPNTSFCFLDIRSPGLGDTAMYLCATSKGTDNEQFFGPGTRLTVL.

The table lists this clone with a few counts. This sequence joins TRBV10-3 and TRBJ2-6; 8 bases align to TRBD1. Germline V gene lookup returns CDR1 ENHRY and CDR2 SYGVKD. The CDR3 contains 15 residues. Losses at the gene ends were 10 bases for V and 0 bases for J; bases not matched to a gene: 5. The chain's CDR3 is CATGQVTSGANVLTF. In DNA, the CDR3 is TGTGCCACGGGACAGGTGACCTCTGGGGCCAACGTCCTGACTTTC.